A single TCR beta chain is shown here with its context. The entry originates in a study of blood T cell repertoires in COVID-19. The V gene lost 4 bases and the J gene lost 7 bases, with 10 bases spanning the gap. This CDR3 is 12 amino acids long. The germline V gene encodes CDR1 LGHDT and CDR2 YNNKEL (reference sequence). Per the authors' pipeline: For nucleated cells, counts were estimated from reference gene primer amplification. Only in-frame clones appear in the TCRdb table, and some are missing; sequencing was by immunoSEQ multiplex PCR. V and J calls and clone size come straight from that table; D and trimming were deduced from the DNA. Of around 26,000 clones listed, under 80% are singletons.

The rearrangement uses TRBV3-1 (or the pseudogene TRBV3-2) and TRBJ1-2; D remains unclear. The source of this sequence is a man between 70 and 80 years old with acute or convalescent COVID-19. The sequencing sample was made of peripheral blood. CDR3 coding DNA: TGTGCCAGCAGCCGTTGTGGGCCTGGCTACACCTTC. Translating gives CASSRCGPGYTF.